These 25 T cell receptor beta chains originate from one sample sequenced in a study of blood T cell repertoires in COVID-19. The method was immunoSEQ multiplex PCR; TCRdb's version includes in-frame clones alone and lacks a portion of them. The sample shows some 130,000 clones, 70% to 90% of them seen only once. The sample comprised peripheral blood. These TCRs come from a man between 45 and 60 years old with acute or convalescent COVID-19.

The gene calls are TRBV2 and TRBJ1-1; D not certain. From germline, CDR1 is SNHLY and CDR2 FYNNEI. The CDR3 sequence is 15 residues long. V was clipped by 8 bases and J by 1 base, with 17 bases between them. The CDR3 bases are TGTGCCAGCTCGGAGGCGGGTTACCCGAACACTGAAGCTTTCTTT. Translated, it gives CASSEAGYPNTEAFF.

The J gene is TRBJ1-2, the V gene TRBV6-1; 10 positions match TRBD1. J was trimmed by 6 bases and V by 2 bases; bases with no gene match: 6. CDR3 size: 15 residues. Germline V CDR1 and CDR2: MNHNS, SASEGT. DNA for the CDR3: TGTGCCAGCAGTGAATCACGGGACAGGGGCGATGGCTACACCTTC. The encoded protein is CASSESRDRGDGYTF.

The rearrangement links TRBV7-5 to TRBJ1-1; no check of the table's D call, TRBD1, against the DNA was made. TRBV7-5 is flagged as a pseudogene. There are 12 residues in the CDR3. CDR3 in amino acids: CATRTENTEAFF. DNA of the CDR3: TGTGCCACCCGGACAGAGAACACTGAAGCTTTCTTT.

V and J are TRBV29-1 and TRBJ2-1, with 10 bases that match TRBD1. After removal of 7 bases from V and 6 bases from J, the junction contained 9 bases not matched to a gene. The CDR3 covers 14 residues. Per germline, CDR1 SQVTM and CDR2 ANQGSEA. Written as DNA, the CDR3 is TGCAGCGGCAGGGGACAGGGGAGGGTCAATGAGCAGTTCTTC. Residues: CSGRGQGRVNEQFF.

The chain uses TRBV9 and TRBJ1-1, with TRBD1 identical over 12 bases. The CDR3 consists of 17 residues. Germline-derived CDR1 and CDR2 are SGDLS and YYNGEE. V lost 2 bases, J lost 1 base, and 6 bases stayed unmatched. CDR3 in amino acids: CASSVQGTGGANTEAFF. CDR3 sequence (DNA): TGTGCCAGCAGCGTGCAAGGGACAGGGGGCGCGAACACTGAAGCTTTCTTT.

This chain uses TRBV11-3 with TRBJ2-1; possible D gene TRBD2, 6 bases. Germline values: CDR1 SGHNT, CDR2 YENEEA. V was clipped by 1 base and J by 7 bases, with 11 bases between them. The CDR3 has 14 amino acids. As DNA, the CDR3 is TGTGCCAGCAGCTTAGTACGGGGGTCGAATGAGCAGTTCTTC. This codes for CASSLVRGSNEQFF. The variable domain in full, completed from reference TRBV11-3 and TRBJ2-1, reads EAGVVQSPRYKIIEKKQPVAFWCNPISGHNTLYWYLQNLGQGPELLIRYENEEAVDDSQLPKDRFSAERLKGVDSTLKIQPAELGDSAVYLCASSLVRGSNEQFFGPGTRLTVL.

The J gene is TRBJ2-1, the V gene TRBV15; 9 bases map to TRBD1. The length of the CDR3 is 18 residues. The ends lost 1 base at V and 6 bases at J; junction bases unmatched: 13. CDR1 and CDR2 (germline): LNHNV, YYDKDF (reference sequence). CDR3 sequence (DNA): TGTGCCACCAGCAGAGCCGGGACAGGGAGTGATTTGAGCAATGAGCAGTTCTTC. Translation: CATSRAGTGSDLSNEQFF.

The J gene is TRBJ2-2, the V gene TRBV7-9, with TRBD2 matching 9 bases. The CDR3 has 16 residues. V trimming: 7 bases; J trimming: 7 bases; junction bases outside the gene matches: 13. Germline assignment: CDR1 SEHNR and CDR2 FQNEAQ (reference sequence). The CDR3 DNA follows: TGTGCCAGCACCTATATCGGGACTAGCAGTGGCGGGGAGCTGTTTTTT. It specifies CASTYIGTSSGGELFF.

This sequence joins TRBV20-1 and TRBJ2-5; no clear D gene. This CDR3 is built from 10 residues. Trimming left V 3 bases short and J 5 bases short, with 4 bases between. Per germline, CDR1 DFQATT and CDR2 SNEGSKA (reference sequence). The CDR3 DNA is TGCAGTGCTAGGAGGGAGACCCAGTACTTC. Protein product: CSARRETQYF.

The chain has TRBV7-9 and TRBJ1-4; no reliable D call. V lost 4 bases, J lost 8 bases, and 8 bases lay in between. Germline V CDR1 and CDR2: SEHNR, FQNEAQ (reference sequence). The CDR3 is 12 residues long. CDR3 sequence (DNA): TGTGCCAGCAGCTCCCCCCTAGAAAAACTGTTTTTT. It is translated as CASSSPLEKLFF.

The chain links TRBV2 to TRBJ1-2; D is possibly TRBD1 (5 bases). V was clipped by 5 bases and J by 8 bases, with 15 bases between them. The CDR3 is made up of 13 amino acids. Germline V gene sequence: CDR1 SNHLY, CDR2 FYNNEI. For the CDR3, the DNA is TGTGCCAGCAGTCCTCAAGGGGCTGGGGGCTACACCTTC. Translating gives CASSPQGAGGYTF.

V is TRBV4-1 and J is TRBJ1-5, with D perhaps matching TRBD1 (5 bases). The CDR3 is 15 amino acids. V lost 4 bases and J lost 3, with 13 bases in between. CDR1 is MGHRA and CDR2 is YSYEKL in the germline V gene. The CDR3 is CASSLVGHSNQPQHF. The DNA for the CDR3 is TGCGCCAGCAGCCTTGTAGGACATTCCAATCAGCCCCAGCATTTT.

The rearrangement joins TRBV18 to TRBJ2-5, with D maybe TRBD1 (5 bases). V was cut by 3 bases and J by 2 bases, with 10 bases left in between. Germline V CDR1 and CDR2: KGHSH, LQKENI. The CDR3 has 14 residues. Written as DNA, the CDR3 is TGTGCCAGCTCACCCCTTAGGGGTCAAGAGACCCAGTACTTC. Protein sequence: CASSPLRGQETQYF. Full variable domain (outside the CDR3, taken from reference TRBV18 and TRBJ2-5): NAGVMQNPRHLVRRRGQEARLRCSPMKGHSHVYWYRQLPEEGLKFMVYLQKENIIDESGMPKERFSAEFPKEGPSILRIQQVVRGDSAAYFCASSPLRGQETQYFGPGTRLLVL.

The V gene is TRBV28, the J gene TRBJ2-7; 7 bases map to TRBD1. The CDR3 runs 12 residues. Germline CDR1 MDHEN, CDR2 SYDVKM. The trim removed 3 bases at V and 5 bases at J, leaving 1 base unmatched. CDR3 in amino acids: CASSLTGNEQYF. The CDR3 DNA follows: TGTGCCAGCAGTTTGACAGGGAACGAGCAGTACTTC.

The chain joins TRBV29-1 to TRBJ2-1; no firm D call. The germline V gene encodes CDR1 SQVTM and CDR2 ANQGSEA. Trimming left V 4 bases short and J 12 bases short, with 7 bases between. The CDR3 sequence is 9 residues long. In DNA, the CDR3 is TGCAGCGTTGGCCACGGGCAGTTCTTC. Amino acids: CSVGHGQFF.

The chain employs TRBV19 and TRBJ1-4; D uncertain. This CDR3 spans 16 amino acids. V lost 0 bases to trimming and J lost 9 bases, with 17 bases between them. Germline V gene sequence: CDR1 LNHDA, CDR2 SQIVND (reference sequence). The CDR3 bases are TGTGCCAGTAGTATAGACCTGGGAGATTCCATGAAAAAACTGTTTTTT. It translates to CASSIDLGDSMKKLFF. Drawing the rest from reference TRBV19 and TRBJ1-4, the complete variable domain is DGGITQSPKYLFRKEGQNVTLSCEQNLNHDAMYWYRQDPGQGLRLIYYSQIVNDFQKGDIAEGYSVSREKKESFPLTVTSAQKNPTAFYLCASSIDLGDSMKKLFFGSGTQLSVL.

The chain couples TRBV9 to TRBJ2-5; D is unresolved. V gave up 1 base and J gave up 2 bases, with 6 bases separating them. Germline V lookup: CDR1 SGDLS, CDR2 YYNGEE. There are 13 residues in the CDR3. CDR3 DNA sequence: TGTGCCAGCAGCGTAAACACACAAGAGACCCAGTACTTC. Translation: CASSVNTQETQYF.

The chain recombines TRBV13 with TRBJ1-2; possibly TRBD1 for D (6 bases). This CDR3 comprises 13 residues. V gave up 5 bases and J gave up 4 bases, with 11 bases separating them. CDR1 is PRHDT and CDR2 is FYEKMQ in the germline V gene (reference sequence). The CDR3 DNA sequence: TGTGCCAGCAGCAAGACAGGTCCCTATGGCTACACCTTC. Protein: CASSKTGPYGYTF.

The V gene is TRBV2, the J gene TRBJ1-2; TRBD1 matches 10 bases. The CDR3 is 12 residues long. From germline, CDR1 is SNHLY and CDR2 FYNNEI. V trimming: 7 bases; J trimming: 8 bases; junction bases outside the gene matches: 4. In DNA form, the CDR3 reads TGTGCCAGCACCGGGACAGGGGAAGGCTACACCTTC. Translation: CASTGTGEGYTF.

Regarding this clone: It is unclear where the CDR3 begins or ends on the DNA, so no DNA is shown, and the CDR3 is as TCRdb lists it. V and J are TRBV4-1 and TRBJ1-2. Inclusive of both ends, the CDR3 amounts to 15 amino acids. Germline CDR1 and CDR2: MGHRA and YSYEKL. CDR3 sequence reads: CASRPEAGLWGLGTF.

The chain recombines TRBV6-5 with TRBJ1-1; TRBD1 is a possible D gene (5 bases). Germline CDR1 and CDR2: MNHEY and SVGAGI. Trimming pared 6 bases from V and 4 bases from J, leaving 12 bases between. CDR3 length: 13 residues. As DNA, the CDR3 is TGTGCCAGCAGATTGGAGGGGATCACTGAAGCTTTCTTT. This codes for CASRLEGITEAFF.

The chain employs TRBV7-9 and TRBJ1-2; possible D gene TRBD1, 6 bases. Per germline, CDR1 SEHNR and CDR2 FQNEAQ (reference sequence). The CDR3 spans 14 residues. V shed 0 bases and J shed 2 bases, with 7 bases lying between them. The CDR3 region has the DNA TGTGCCAGCAGCTTAGCTCAGGGGAACTATGGCTACACCTTC. Translated, it gives CASSLAQGNYGYTF.

The chain employs TRBV5-1 and TRBJ1-2; 10 nucleotides align to TRBD1. The CDR3 runs to 16 residues. The J segment lost 5 bases and the V segment lost 0 bases, leaving 7 bases of the junction unmatched. Germline V gene data show CDR1 as SGHRS and CDR2 as YFSETQ. In DNA form, the CDR3 reads TGCGCCAGCAGCTTGGGGGGACAGGGGAGGAGTTATGGCTACACCTTC. Protein: CASSLGGQGRSYGYTF. Complete variable domain (other parts from reference TRBV5-1 and TRBJ1-2): KAGVTQTPRYLIKTRGQQVTLSCSPISGHRSVSWYQQTPGQGLQFLFEYFSETQRNKGNFPGRFSGRQFSNSRSEMNVSTLELGDSALYLCASSLGGQGRSYGYTFGSGTRLTVV.

CDR3 in DNA: TGTGCCAGTCTAACGTGGACAGGGGGAAAAACTGAAGCTTTCTTT. Translating gives CASLTWTGGKTEAFF. The V and J genes are TRBV19 and TRBJ1-1, with 10 bases identical to TRBD1. Unmatched junction bases numbered 11, after V lost 8 bases and J lost 5 bases. The germline V gene has CDR1 LNHDA and CDR2 SQIVND (reference sequence). There are 15 residues in the CDR3. The full variable domain, rest sourced from reference TRBV19 and TRBJ1-1, is DGGITQSPKYLFRKEGQNVTLSCEQNLNHDAMYWYRQDPGQGLRLIYYSQIVNDFQKGDIAEGYSVSREKKESFPLTVTSAQKNPTAFYLCASLTWTGGKTEAFFGQGTRLTVV.

The chain employs TRBV16 and TRBJ1-1, with D uncertain. Germline loops: CDR1 KGHSY, CDR2 FQNENV. Deletions cut 0 bases from V and 4 bases from J, with 9 bases between. This CDR3 comprises 14 residues. As DNA, the CDR3 is TGTGCCAGCAGCCAATCTCCCGGTACCACTGAAGCTTTCTTT. It is translated as CASSQSPGTTEAFF.